This T cell receptor (beta chain) was recorded in a study of blood T cell repertoires in COVID-19 (dated by TCRdb to the early 2020s). About the full investigation: Collaborator samples came from the United States, Italy and Spain and covered acute and convalescent phases of COVID-19. The repertoires were released in a freely available public database intended as a resource for research on the immune response to SARS-CoV-2. Samples were obtained from the ongoing ImmuneRACE study (first 160 participants) and from over 1,000 subjects provided by 6 global collaborators. HLA class I and class II types, where available, came from metadata supplied by the sample provider rather than from assay-based typing. Nearly every sample came with metadata listing a de-identified subject ID, COVID-19 status, age in years and sex. The material from the prospective study consisted of cDNA or gDNA derived from T cells, B-cell-depleted T cells, or PBMCs. The dataset comprised deeply sampled blood TCRbeta repertoires from subjects exposed to, actively infected with, or recovered from COVID-19. What the study reported, not specific to this receptor: Clinical and demographic metadata were provided uncurated, with the amount varying by source and participant.

A note on this clone: It lacks a known antigen. No base-level quality is on record; no much larger clone is a single base apart.

The immunoSEQ Assay, a bias-controlled multiplex PCR, was used to amplify TCRbeta CDR3 regions from genomic DNA. Under the source paper's analysis protocol: The number of nucleated cells in each sample was estimated by amplification of reference gene primers within the assay. Sequence reads were collapsed and filtered to measure the absolute abundance of every unique TCRbeta CDR3 rearrangement. For each sample, productive Simpson clonality was calculated by taking the square root of Simpson's diversity index across productive rearrangements. In TCRdb, the immuneACCESS table is reduced to in-frame sequences with V and J assigned. These tables do not hold every clone; where another copy was compared, an unresolved V gene accounts for under half, and the others remain unexplained. The V and J calls and the clone size are those of that table, but D and trimming were determined from the DNA. This sample comprises 95,000 to 100,000 clones, 85% of them detected only once. The ten largest clones take up more than 1.5% of the sample.

Each collaborating institution followed its own protocols to collect whole blood in K2EDTA tubes. For TCRbeta analysis, collaborators shipped samples as frozen whole blood, isolated PBMCs, or DNA extracted from either of those sample types. V loses 5 bases at its end and J loses 5 bases; junction bases beyond the gene matches: 7. CDR1 is given as SGHNT and CDR2 as YENEEA, both from the germline V gene. CDR3 length: 15 amino acids, cysteine to phenylalanine. Kept here is only the CDR3 DNA, which spans 45 bases and is read in frame from base 1. Sequenced input: peripheral blood. The V and J genes are TRBV11-3 and TRBJ2-5, with 11 junctional bases fitting TRBD1. The TCR was taken from a woman in her 70s with active or convalescent COVID-19. The DNA is as follows: TGTGCCAGCAGCGAAAGGGACAGGGGGTGGGAGACCCAGTACTTC. Its amino acids are CASSERDRGWETQYF.